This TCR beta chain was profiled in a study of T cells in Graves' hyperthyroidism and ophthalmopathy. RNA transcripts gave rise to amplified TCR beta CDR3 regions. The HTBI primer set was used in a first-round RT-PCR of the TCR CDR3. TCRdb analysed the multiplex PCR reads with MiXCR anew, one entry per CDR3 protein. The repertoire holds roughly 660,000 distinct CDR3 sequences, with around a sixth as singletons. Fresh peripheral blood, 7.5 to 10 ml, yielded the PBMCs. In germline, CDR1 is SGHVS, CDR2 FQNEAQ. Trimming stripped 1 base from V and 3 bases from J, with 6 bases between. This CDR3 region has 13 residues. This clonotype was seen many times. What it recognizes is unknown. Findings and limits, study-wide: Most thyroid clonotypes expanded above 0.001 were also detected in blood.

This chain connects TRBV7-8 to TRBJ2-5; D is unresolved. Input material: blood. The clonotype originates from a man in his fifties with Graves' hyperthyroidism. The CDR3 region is CASSLGSKETQYF. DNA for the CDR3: TGTGCCAGCAGCTTAGGTTCCAAAGAGACCCAGTACTTC.